The TCR beta chain described here comes from a study of shared clonotypes between healthy human individuals. Points from the study as a whole: Generation of non-shared clonotypes was less probable than generation of clonotypes shared by all four donors.

Original processing notes: Filtering differed because ImmunoSEQ produced junction-only sequences that carried no quality scores. Clones were sequenced by immunoSEQ multiplex PCR, and TCRdb holds only the in-frame ones, with some missing. The V and J calls and clone size come from that table; D and trimming were worked out from the DNA. In the table there are some 1,100,000 clones, about 80% of which are singletons. In regard to this clone: Its specificity is unknown.

Germline lookup yields CDR1 MGHRA and CDR2 YSYEKL. The ends lost 1 base at V and 1 base at J; junction bases unmatched: 4. The CDR3 is made up of 17 amino acids. This TCR derives from a man in his late teens or twenties in good health. Some clones in this sample may be carry-over from other donors' samples. Sequenced: memory CD4+ T cells from PBMCs. Subset: CD45RA-negative fraction. The V call is TRBV4-1, the J call TRBJ2-6; 7 bases align to TRBD1. The CDR3 here is CASSQGDSLSGANVLTF. DNA for the CDR3: TGCGCCAGCAGCCAAGGGGACAGCCTTTCTGGGGCCAACGTCCTGACTTTC.